This entry features one T cell receptor (beta chain) sequence. Its antigen is undetermined. This CDR3 is 15 amino acids long. Germline loops: CDR1 SGHRS, CDR2 YFSETQ. The data originate from a study of shared clonotypes between healthy human individuals. CD4+ cells were split into CD45RA+ naive and CD45RA-negative memory subsets. General study findings and limits: Tissue TCR repertoires likely differ from these blood-only repertoires.

Deep was the level at which the assay was run. Produced via immunoSEQ multiplex PCR; TCRdb's table is partial and in-frame only. This sample yields over a million clones, of which around three quarters are seen a single time; 0.5% to 0.65% belongs to the top ten. Sequences were obtained from memory CD4+ T cells from PBMCs. The subset here: CD45RA-negative fraction. The sequence derives from a man aged 18 to 30 in good health. Some clones in this sample may be carry-over from other donors' samples. V usage is TRBV5-1 and J usage is TRBJ2-5; TRBD1 matches 8 bases. The DNA end is more similar to TRBJ2-7, so the J call may be wrong. For the CDR3, the DNA is TGCGCCAGCAGCAGTCCCGACAGGGGAGCCTACGAGCAGTACTTC. Amino acids: CASSSPDRGAYEQYF.